This TCR beta chain was captured by sequencing in a study of blood T cell repertoires in COVID-19. Overall study context: The origin of the acute and convalescent COVID-19 samples was the United States, Italy and Spain. Sample material is recorded as cDNA or gDNA derived from T cells, B-cell-depleted T cells, or PBMCs.

Original processing notes: Reference gene primer amplification gave estimated nucleated cell counts. Sequenced by immunoSEQ multiplex PCR; TCRdb stores in-frame clones only, minus some. The D gene and trimming were derived from the DNA, and the V and J assignments and clone size from that table. The table shows roughly 93,000 clones, with around 85% occurring only once. The sample was peripheral blood. The TCR originated in a woman of 80 years or more with acute or convalescent COVID-19.

The CDR3 bases are TGTGCCACCCAGGGGACTAGCGGGGGACGAGATACGCAGTATTTT. It specifies CATQGTSGGRDTQYF. The rearrangement links TRBV24-1 to TRBJ2-3; 14 nucleotides align to TRBD2. Unmatched junction bases numbered 6, after V lost 9 bases and J lost 5 bases. Germline-derived CDR1 and CDR2 are KGHDR and SFDVKD. This CDR3 comprises 15 residues.